This paragraph reports one TCR beta chain. Its antigen is unknown. Multiplex touch-down PCR with TRB-A/B primers amplified rearranged V-D-J TRB sequences. TCRdb itself ran the multiplex PCR reads through MiXCR, one entry per CDR3 protein. The table records roughly 6,000 distinct CDR3 sequences, 30% of them present only once. Peripheral blood genomic DNA, not sorted cells or RNA, was the template. The source of the sample is a study of T cell repertoires in aging, cancer and after chemotherapy. This CDR3 region has 14 residues. With 2 bases removed from V and 0 bases from J, the gap between germline ends came to 6 bases. From germline, CDR1 is SGHDT and CDR2 YYEEEE. Study-wide points: In each cancer cohort, median generation probability increased across chemotherapy, suggesting thymic output rebounded.

The specimen was blood. The V gene is TRBV5-6, the J gene TRBJ1-5, with unresolved D. The receptor comes from a human donor in good health. CDR3 coding DNA: TGTGCCAGCAGCTTAAGGAGTAGCAATCAGCCCCAGCATTTT. Amino acids: CASSLRSSNQPQHF.